This T cell receptor (beta chain) was found in a study of shared clonotypes between healthy human individuals. Study details: Per-donor plates numbered three CD4 naive, three CD4 memory, two CD8 naive and one CD8 memory. Broader study findings: The naive CD4 repertoires of a handful of donors were compared, and about 5% of clonotypes were shared.

Free of recent acute infections or vaccinations, the donors were healthy HIV-negative adults. A few counts support this clone. Its antigen is undetermined. Germline V gene lookup returns CDR1 MGHRA and CDR2 YSYEKL. The V end lost 1 base, the J end lost 6 bases, and 11 bases lay between the germline ends. The length of the CDR3 is 14 residues. The authors loaded roughly 180 ng DNA, approximately 30,000 T cell genomes, into sorted-subset replicate PCRs. Produced via immunoSEQ multiplex PCR; TCRdb's table is partial and in-frame only. The sample has some 630,000 clones; approximately 75% are singletons. Source material: memory CD4+ T cells sorted from blood. Subset denoted: CD45RA-negative fraction. This receptor was obtained from a woman aged 30 to 39 in good health. V gene TRBV4-1 combines with J gene TRBJ2-3; no clear D. The CDR3 protein is CASSQVGVGDTQYF. CDR3 DNA: TGCGCCAGCAGCCAAGTCGGAGTAGGCGATACGCAGTATTTT.